This T cell receptor beta chain comes out of a study of OX40 agonist ivuxolimab in advanced cancers. Overall study context: Three patients had partial responses: one hepatocellular carcinoma, two cutaneous melanoma. General study results and limits: CD4+ T cells averaged fewer expanded clones than CD8+ T cells. Undetermined was the antigen specificity of the expanded peripheral T cells.

Notes on this clone: Its antigen is unknown.

Generated by immunoSEQ multiplex PCR, the TCRdb table keeps only in-frame clones and is missing some. The sample lists 45,000 or so clones, roughly 90% occurring once. Baseline, cycle 4 day 1, and cycle 7 day 1 were the blood sampling points. Germline loops: CDR1 SGHRS, CDR2 YFSETQ. The CDR3 loop spans 15 amino acids. V trimming: 4 bases; J trimming: 6 bases; junction bases outside the gene matches: 10. The material sequenced was CD4+ or CD8+ T cells sorted from blood, taken in a trial of the OX40 agonist ivuxolimab. V gene TRBV5-1 combines with J gene TRBJ1-2, with TRBD1 matching 9 bases. This sequence was found in an adult with an advanced solid tumor such as melanoma, head and neck, liver or kidney cancer. CDR3 residues: CASSLTTGGVDGYTF. CDR3 DNA: TGCGCCAGCAGCCTAACCACAGGGGGCGTTGATGGCTACACCTTC. The full variable domain, in which reference TRBV5-1 and TRBJ1-2 provide the parts outside the CDR3, is KAGVTQTPRYLIKTRGQQVTLSCSPISGHRSVSWYQQTPGQGLQFLFEYFSETQRNKGNFPGRFSGRQFSNSRSEMNVSTLELGDSALYLCASSLTTGGVDGYTFGSGTRLTVV.